A selection of T cell receptor beta chains follows, all from one sample in a study of cytomegalovirus exposure and HLA in healthy donors. Here immunoSEQ multiplex PCR was the method, and the copy in TCRdb shows in-frame clones only, minus some. The sample yields tens of thousands of clones, approximately 76% seen once. Sequencing was performed on PBMCs. The receptors here all came from a male donor in good health and CMV-seronegative. CDR3s include the opening cysteine and the closing phenylalanine or tryptophan. D genes are given only for firm matches. Some rows mark clone size as missing; the rest say once, few, many or name a class of expanded clone.

j_call | clone_size | d_call | v_call | cdr3_nt | cdr3_aa
TRBJ2-7 | NA | NA | TRBV2 | TGTGCCAGCAGGAACGGAGTAGTCACGTACGAGCAGTACTTC | CASRNGVVTYEQYF
TRBJ1-1 | NA | NA | TRBV30 | TGTGCCTGGAGTGTAGGGAGAGGGAACACTGAAGCTTTCTTT | CAWSVGRGNTEAFF
TRBJ2-5 | few | NA | TRBV18 | TGTGCCAGCTCATCGGGAGAGGGAGAGACCCAGTACTTC | CASSSGEGETQYF
TRBJ1-2 | NA | TRBD1 | TRBV19 | TGTGCCAGTAGAAGCACAGGGGGGAACTATGGCTACACCTTC | CASRSTGGNYGYTF
TRBJ2-7 | medium-sized | NA | TRBV20-1 | TGCAGTGCTACTAGCGCCGAGCAGTACTTC | CSATSAEQYF
TRBJ2-5 | NA | NA | TRBV9 | TGTGCCAGCAGCGTAGCAGGGGCAACAATTGAGACCCAGTACTTC | CASSVAGATIETQYF
TRBJ1-1 | NA | NA | TRBV29-1 | TGCAGCGTTGAAGGATCCCGGGTGAACACTGAAGCTTTCTTT | CSVEGSRVNTEAFF
TRBJ2-7 | NA | NA | TRBV30 | TGTGCCTGGAGTAAGGGGGGGAATGTGGACGAGCAGTACTTC | CAWSKGGNVDEQYF
TRBJ1-2 | NA | NA | TRBV4-1 | TGCGCCAGCAGCCAAGGAAACACCCCGGGCTACACCTTC | CASSQGNTPGYTF
TRBJ1-6 | NA | NA | TRBV7-2 | TGTGCCAGCAGCTTAGGTTTCAGTTACTCACCCCTCCACTTT | CASSLGFSYSPLHF
TRBJ1-4 | NA | NA | TRBV28 | TGTGCCAGCACCGACGGACAGCCGAGGAATGAAAAACTGTTTTTT | CASTDGQPRNEKLFF
TRBJ2-6 | NA | NA | TRBV10-3 | TGTGCCATCAGTGAGTCGACGGGTGCGACTGGGGCCAACGTCCTGACTTTC | CAISESTGATGANVLTF
TRBJ1-2 | NA | NA | TRBV7-2 | TGTGCCAGCAGCTTAGCTCAGGGTGTCAACTATGGCTACACCTTC | CASSLAQGVNYGYTF
TRBJ2-1 | NA | NA | TRBV7-2 | TGTGCCAGCAGCTTAATGGGGACTCCTGACGATGAGCAGTTCTTC | CASSLMGTPDDEQFF
TRBJ1-1 | NA | TRBD1 | TRBV28 | TGTGCCAGCAGTATAAGGACAGGTTGGGACACTGAAGCTTTCTTT | CASSIRTGWDTEAFF
TRBJ1-2 | NA | TRBD1 | TRBV5-1 | TGCGCCAGCAAGGACAGGGGGCGCGACTATGGCTACACCTTC | CASKDRGRDYGYTF
TRBJ1-2 | NA | NA | TRBV7-2 | TGTGCCAGCAGCATACGGACAGACTTCTATGGCTACACCTTC | CASSIRTDFYGYTF
TRBJ2-7 | NA | TRBD2 | TRBV5-6 | TGTGCCAGTAACCGCGGGGGGGGCGGAGGAGGGGGTCTATACGAGCAGTACTTC | CASNRGGGGGGGLYEQYF
TRBJ2-5 | NA | TRBD2 | TRBV6-5 | TGTGCCAGCAGTCGACTAGCTCGACAAGAGACCCAGTACTTC | CASSRLARQETQYF
TRBJ2-7 | few | TRBD2 | TRBV5-5 | TGTGCCAGCAGCTTGACTAGCGGGAGCTCCTACGAGCAGTACTTC | CASSLTSGSSYEQYF
TRBJ1-6 | few | NA | TRBV6-6 | TGTGCCAGTATGGGACAATATAATTCACCCCTCCACTTT | CASMGQYNSPLHF
TRBJ2-7 | NA | NA | TRBV20-1 | TGCAGTGCCGCTACCAAACCCGAGCAGTACTTC | CSAATKPEQYF
TRBJ2-7 | few | NA | TRBV25-1 | TGTGCCAGCAGTGAATCGTCCTACGAGCAGTACTTC | CASSESSYEQYF
TRBJ1-1 | few | NA | TRBV6-1 | TGTGCCAGCAGTGAAAATTGGGGAGGTGAAGCTTTCTTT | CASSENWGGEAFF
TRBJ2-2 | once | NA | TRBV5-1 | TGCGCCAGCAGCTTAGAGTACACCGGGGAGCTGTTTTTT | CASSLEYTGELFF
TRBJ2-1 | NA | NA | TRBV11-2 | TGTGCCAGCAGCTTATCAGATGAGCAGTTCTTC | CASSLSDEQFF
TRBJ2-1 | NA | NA | TRBV5-1 | TGCGCCAGCAGCTTGGGGGAGGGGGTCAATGAGCAGTTCTTC | CASSLGEGVNEQFF
TRBJ2-3 | NA | TRBD2 | TRBV19 | TGTGCCAGTAGTATAGGACTAGCGGGGCTCACAGATACGCAGTATTTT | CASSIGLAGLTDTQYF
TRBJ1-2 | NA | TRBD1 | TRBV29-1 | TGCAGCGTTGAATGGTTGGAATTGACAGGGGTTATTGGCTACACCTTC | CSVEWLELTGVIGYTF
TRBJ2-1 | NA | TRBD1 | TRBV5-1 | TGCGCCAGCAGCCCCCGCGGACAGGGTTACAATGAGCAGTTCTTC | CASSPRGQGYNEQFF
TRBJ2-3 | once | NA | TRBV2 | TGTGCCAGCAGTGAGACGGCGACAGTCACAGATACGCAGTATTTT | CASSETATVTDTQYF
TRBJ1-3 | few | TRBD1 | TRBV4-3 | TGCGCCAGCAGCCAAGCGACAGGGGGCTCTGGAAACACCATATATTTT | CASSQATGGSGNTIYF
TRBJ1-4 | NA | TRBD1 | TRBV5-1 | TGCGCCAGCAGCTCTGGGACAGGGCCTAATGAAAAACTGTTTTTT | CASSSGTGPNEKLFF
TRBJ1-4 | NA | TRBD1 | TRBV10-1 | TGCGCCAGCCTGGGACAGGCCTTCAGAAAACTGTTTTTT | CASLGQAFRKLFF